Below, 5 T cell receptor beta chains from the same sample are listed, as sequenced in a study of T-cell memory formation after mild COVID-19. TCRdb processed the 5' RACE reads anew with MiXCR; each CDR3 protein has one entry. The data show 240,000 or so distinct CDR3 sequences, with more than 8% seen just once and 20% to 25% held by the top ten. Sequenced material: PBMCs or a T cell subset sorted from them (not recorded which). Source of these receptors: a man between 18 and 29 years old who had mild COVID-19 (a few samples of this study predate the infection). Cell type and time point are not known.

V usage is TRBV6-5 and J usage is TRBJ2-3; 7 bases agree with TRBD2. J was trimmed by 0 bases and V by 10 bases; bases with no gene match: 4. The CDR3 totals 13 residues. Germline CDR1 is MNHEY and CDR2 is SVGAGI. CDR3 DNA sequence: TGTGCCACCCAGCGGGACAGCACAGATACGCAGTATTTT. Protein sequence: CATQRDSTDTQYF.

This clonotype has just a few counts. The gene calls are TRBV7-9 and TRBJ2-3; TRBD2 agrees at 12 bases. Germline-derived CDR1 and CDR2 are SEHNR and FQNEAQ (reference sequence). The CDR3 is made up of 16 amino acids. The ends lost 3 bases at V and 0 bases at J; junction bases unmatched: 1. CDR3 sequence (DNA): TGTGCCAGCAGCTTCCTAGCGGGGGGGAGCACAGATACGCAGTATTTT. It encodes CASSFLAGGSTDTQYF.

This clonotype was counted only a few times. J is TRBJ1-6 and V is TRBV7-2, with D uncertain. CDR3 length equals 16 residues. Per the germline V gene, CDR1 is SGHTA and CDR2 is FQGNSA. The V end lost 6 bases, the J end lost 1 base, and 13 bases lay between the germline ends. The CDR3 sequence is CASSTRRGSYNSPLHF. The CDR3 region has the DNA TGTGCCAGCAGTACGAGACGAGGGTCCTATAATTCACCCCTCCACTTT.

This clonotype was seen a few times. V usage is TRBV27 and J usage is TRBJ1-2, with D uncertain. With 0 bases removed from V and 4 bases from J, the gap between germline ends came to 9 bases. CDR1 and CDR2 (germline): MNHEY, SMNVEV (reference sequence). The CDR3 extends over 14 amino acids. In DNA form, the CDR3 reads TGTGCCAGCAGTTTATCGGCGGGATTCTATGGCTACACCTTC. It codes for CASSLSAGFYGYTF.

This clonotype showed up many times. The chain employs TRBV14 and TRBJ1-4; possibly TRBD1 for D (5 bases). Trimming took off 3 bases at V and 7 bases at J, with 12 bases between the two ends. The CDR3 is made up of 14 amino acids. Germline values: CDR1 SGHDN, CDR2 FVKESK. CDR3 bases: TGTGCCAGCAGCCAGGACACATCGCGTGAAAAACTGTTTTTT. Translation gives CASSQDTSREKLFF.